These T cell receptor beta chains were read from a single sample in a study of technical replicates of blood from a handful of donors. The method was immunoSEQ multiplex PCR; TCRdb's version includes in-frame clones alone and lacks a portion of them. The sample yields 80,000 to 100,000 clones, 95% seen once. The sample taken for sequencing was T cells isolated from PBMCs. These receptors all come from a human donor in good health. Each CDR3 is given with its conserved first and last residue.

j_call	v_call	cdr3_aa
TRBJ2-3	TRBV10-1	CASSGDRVTDTQYF
TRBJ2-2	TRBV7-9	CASSERDRANTGELFF
TRBJ1-1	TRBV2	CASRLTGGMNTEAFF
TRBJ1-1	TRBV5-6	CASSFRGDLGKALTEAFF
TRBJ2-7	TRBV5-4	CATTQGTAYEQYF
TRBJ2-2	TRBV10-1	CASSRTGVTGELFF
TRBJ1-1	TRBV11-3	CASSLVVNTEAFF
TRBJ2-2	TRBV6-5	CASSYFSTGTTGELFF
TRBJ2-5	TRBV28	CASSLRRSAQETQYF
TRBJ2-5	TRBV7-9	CASSLFSTSGGKETQYF
TRBJ2-5	TRBV4-1	CASRPEPGGQETQYF
TRBJ2-1	TRBV4-1	CASSQESGGAGDEQFF
TRBJ2-2	TRBV28	CASSRAVTNTGELFF
TRBJ1-3	TRBV5-6	CASSHQRSTIYF
TRBJ2-7	TRBV10-3	CAISAPGQLSGEQYF
TRBJ2-2	TRBV4-1	CASSRYIGAPKGGSGELFF
TRBJ2-3	TRBV28	CASSRTDQGTQYF
TRBJ1-5	TRBV6-4	CASSEGGQENQPQHF
TRBJ2-7	TRBV6-5	CASSLLARISYEQYF
TRBJ2-5	TRBV27	CASVIPRNLQETQYF
TRBJ2-2	TRBV7-9	CASRIGLAKNTGELFF
TRBJ2-1	TRBV28	CASSLESGSRDNEQFF
TRBJ2-2	TRBV12-5	CASGLVVGEAGELFF
TRBJ2-3	TRBV9	CASSGAGALADTQYF
TRBJ2-7	TRBV10-3	CATNKGLAGGSSYEQYF
TRBJ2-7	TRBV10-2	CAIGTSGSRSSYEQYF
TRBJ2-1	TRBV18	CASSPLAGDNEQFF
TRBJ1-5	TRBV7-9	CASSAPGTPNQPQHF
TRBJ2-2	TRBV6-1	CASSEYDIGELFF
TRBJ1-3	TRBV9	CASSVPGNTIYF
TRBJ1-5	TRBV7-2	CASSFGQGLNQPQHF
TRBJ2-7	TRBV28	CASKRQGWVLSESYEQYF